This T cell receptor (beta chain) derives from a study of post-analysis software for immune sequencing data. Across the study: Clinical courses comprised relapsing-remitting, secondary progressive and progressive-relapsing multiple sclerosis. Findings of the study overall: A significant reduction in normalized Chao1 diversity was observed in multiple sclerosis patients versus controls. Samples made in the same batch grouped tightly together by F measure. In patients, TRBV5-6, TRBV5-1 and TRBV20-1 belonged to about five TRBV segments found more frequently than in controls.

On this clonotype: No antigen is known for it.

With 0 bases removed from V and 2 bases from J, the gap between germline ends came to 11 bases. The V gene's germline CDR1 is MNHEY and CDR2 SMNVEV (reference sequence). The CDR3 consists of 16 residues. Included in the TCR beta cDNA libraries were unique molecular identifiers. The source material, about 0.95 to 11 million T cells, gave rise to 500,000 or so cDNA molecules. TCRdb recomputed calls from the PCR reads with MiXCR, one row per CDR3 protein. The data show 750,000 to 950,000 distinct CDR3 sequences, about 50% seen once. This chain connects TRBV27 to TRBJ2-4, with D perhaps matching TRBD1 (6 bases). The sample taken for sequencing was blood. The source of this sequence is a girl under 18 with multiple sclerosis. The CDR3 DNA is TGTGCCAGCAGTTTATCGTTGCAGGGGTCCAAAAACATTCAGTACTTC. Amino acid sequence: CASSLSLQGSKNIQYF.